This is a list of T cell receptor beta chains from one sample in a study of blood T cell repertoires in COVID-19. The repertoire was sequenced with immunoSEQ multiplex PCR; TCRdb's copy has only in-frame clones and lacks some. The sample records 210,000 or so clones, 65% to 85% being singletons. The sample comprised PBMCs or T cells enriched from blood (not recorded which). Receptors originate from a man between 25 and 39 years old with acute COVID-19. Both conserved end residues are part of each CDR3. Fields, in order: J gene, V gene, clone size, D gene, CDR3 protein, CDR3 DNA. D genes are given only for firm matches. Size is stated for part of the rows, as once, few or many counts, or as a class when the clone is expanded.

>TRBJ2-5|TRBV5-4|NA|TRBD1
CASNTGGQETQYF
TGTGCCAGCAACACAGGGGGCCAAGAGACCCAGTACTTC
>TRBJ2-3|TRBV6-5|NA|NA
CASREGPSTDTQYF
TGTGCCAGCAGGGAGGGACCCAGCACAGATACGCAGTATTTT
>TRBJ1-2|TRBV7-9|NA|TRBD1
CASSLDGTGWNGYTF
TGTGCCAGCAGCTTAGACGGGACAGGGTGGAATGGCTACACCTTC
>TRBJ1-1|TRBV3-1/TRBV3-2|NA|NA
CASSPSKGGRDFF
TGTGCCAGCAGCCCGTCTAAAGGGGGTAGGGATTTCTTT
>TRBJ1-2|TRBV6-6|NA|NA
CASSSQLSGNYGYTF
TGTGCCAGCAGTTCGCAGTTGTCGGGTAACTATGGCTACACCTTC
>TRBJ2-3|TRBV10-1|NA|NA
CASSEVRGLTDTQYF
TGCGCCAGCAGTGAAGTAAGGGGGTTAACAGATACGCAGTATTTT
>TRBJ2-3|TRBV7-3|once|TRBD2
CASSAPGLAGGRTDTQYF
TGTGCCAGCAGCGCCCCGGGACTAGCGGGGGGGCGTACAGATACGCAGTATTTT
>TRBJ2-1|TRBV7-3|NA|NA
CASSATLGGNEQFF
TGTGCCAGCAGCGCGACCTTAGGGGGAAATGAGCAGTTCTTC
>TRBJ1-1|TRBV9|NA|NA
CASSVGSSTVNTEAFF
TGTGCCAGCAGCGTAGGATCTTCGACAGTGAACACTGAAGCTTTCTTT
>TRBJ1-2|TRBV9|NA|TRBD1
CASWRGPSGGYTF
TGTGCCAGCTGGAGGGGGCCCTCGGGTGGCTACACCTTC
>TRBJ1-1|TRBV14|NA|NA
CASSHPGSAAFF
TGTGCCAGCAGCCATCCAGGTTCGGCGGCTTTCTTT
>TRBJ1-2|TRBV6-5|few|NA
CASSQIQGFGYTF
TGTGCCAGCAGTCAGATCCAGGGGTTCGGCTACACCTTC
>TRBJ2-3|TRBV19|NA|TRBD2
CASKLAGAGDTQYF
TGTGCCAGTAAACTAGCGGGGGCAGGGGATACGCAGTATTTT
>TRBJ2-3|TRBV27|NA|TRBD2
CASSLSIIPGLAGGTSTDTQYF
TGTGCCAGCAGTTTATCAATAATCCCGGGACTAGCGGGGGGAACTAGCACAGATACGCAGTATTTT
>TRBJ2-7|TRBV5-1|NA|NA
CASSLRTDTYEQYF
TGCGCCAGCAGCTTGAGGACTGATACCTACGAGCAGTACTTC
>TRBJ2-3|TRBV18|NA|NA
CAVEGLTDTQYF
TGTGCCGTGGAGGGGTTGACAGATACGCAGTATTTT
>TRBJ1-2|TRBV12-2|NA|NA
CASRPAWGQNYGYTF
TGTGCAAGTCGCCCAGCTTGGGGGCAAAACTATGGCTACACCTTC
>TRBJ2-1|TRBV28|once|TRBD2
CASSFRTSGGTEQFF
TGTGCCAGCAGTTTCAGGACTAGCGGGGGGACGGAGCAGTTCTTC
>TRBJ2-2|TRBV3-1/TRBV3-2|once|TRBD2
CASEGTGGNTGELFF
TGTGCCAGCGAGGGGACGGGGGGGAACACCGGGGAGCTGTTTTTT
>TRBJ1-2|TRBV5-6|NA|NA
CASSSGGDGGYTF
TGTGCCAGCAGCTCGGGCGGGGACGGTGGCTACACCTTC
>TRBJ2-3|TRBV27|NA|NA
CASSRQFSSTDTQYF
TGTGCCAGCAGTCGACAGTTTTCTAGCACAGATACGCAGTATTTT
>TRBJ2-6|TRBV6-5|NA|NA
CASRKTSSGANVLTF
TGTGCCAGCAGGAAAACCAGCTCTGGGGCCAACGTCCTGACTTTC
>TRBJ2-1|TRBV9|once|NA
CASSSQFSSYNEQFF
TGTGCCAGCAGCTCGCAATTCAGCTCCTACAATGAGCAGTTCTTC
>TRBJ1-5|TRBV4-2|NA|NA
CASSQDGSDGQPQHF
TGTGCCAGCAGCCAAGATGGAAGCGACGGGCAGCCCCAGCATTTT